Below are 15 T cell receptor beta chains sequenced from a single sample in a study of blood T cell repertoires in COVID-19 (dated by TCRdb to between 2020 and 2021). Library creation used the immunoSEQ multiplex PCR assay. Not all clones reach the TCRdb copy of this immuneACCESS table, which keeps in-frame sequences only. Checked studies attribute under half of the gap to unresolved V genes and leave the rest unexplained. The sample table holds roughly 200,000 clones, of which roughly three quarters were seen once. Approximately 9% of the sample goes to the ten largest clones. Sequencing used peripheral blood. All receptors derive from a woman aged 45-60 years with active or convalescent COVID-19.

This sequence joins TRBV11-2 and TRBJ2-3; TRBD2 matches at 8 bases. The V and J ends lost 3 bases and 1 base, in that order; junction bases with no gene match: 3. This CDR3 has 15 amino acids. Germline lookup yields CDR1 SGHAT and CDR2 FQNNGV. For the CDR3, the DNA is TGTGCCAGCAGCTTCACTAGCGGTCGCACAGATACGCAGTATTTT. It specifies CASSFTSGRTDTQYF. The full variable domain, in which reference TRBV11-2 and TRBJ2-3 provide the parts outside the CDR3, is EAGVAQSPRYKIIEKRQSVAFWCNPISGHATLYWYQQILGQGPKLLIQFQNNGVVDDSQLPKDRFSAERLKGVDSTLKIQPAKLEDSAVYLCASSFTSGRTDTQYFGPGTRLTVL.

A single count supports this clone. The chain joins TRBV7-3 to TRBJ2-1; 7 bases agree with TRBD1. The junction had 3 bases not matched to a gene; V was cut back by 2 bases and J by 8 bases. The CDR3 runs to 13 residues. Germline values: CDR1 SGHTA, CDR2 FQGTGA. The CDR3 region is CASSLHRGDEQFF. The DNA of the CDR3 is TGTGCCAGCAGCTTACACAGGGGAGATGAGCAGTTCTTC.

This chain links TRBV19 with TRBJ1-6; possible D gene TRBD1, 5 bases. The CDR3 sequence is 16 residues long. Trimming left V 5 bases short and J 7 bases short, with 18 bases between. Germline V lookup: CDR1 LNHDA, CDR2 SQIVND (reference sequence). The CDR3: CASSPPSGGGNSPLHF. In DNA, the CDR3 is TGTGCCAGTAGTCCCCCGAGCGGGGGAGGGAATTCACCCCTCCACTTT.

V gene TRBV4-3 combines with J gene TRBJ2-7, with 9 bases fitting TRBD1. Losses at the gene ends were 3 bases for V and 2 bases for J; bases not matched to a gene: 8. This CDR3 is 16 amino acids long. The germline gives CDR1 LGHNA, CDR2 YSLEER. This CDR3 reads CASSHLQGADAYEQYF. DNA for the CDR3: TGCGCCAGCAGCCATCTACAGGGGGCGGACGCCTACGAGCAGTACTTC.

The chain is built from TRBV6-5 and TRBJ1-5; the D gene is possibly TRBD1 (5 bases). Per germline, CDR1 MNHEY and CDR2 SVGAGI. The CDR3 is 14 residues long. Trimming left V 5 bases short and J 6 bases short, with 14 bases between. The CDR3 coding sequence is TGTGCCAGCAGTATTGGGGGGGTACGTCAGCCCCAGCATTTT. Translated, it gives CASSIGGVRQPQHF.

This clone occurred a few times. The chain uses TRBV19 and TRBJ1-5, with no clear D. The CDR3 extends over 15 amino acids. The V gene lost 7 bases and the J gene lost 0 bases, with 13 bases spanning the gap. Germline V lookup: CDR1 LNHDA, CDR2 SQIVND (reference sequence). The CDR3 nucleotides are TGTGCCAGTAACCGGGGAACGAATAGCAATCAGCCCCAGCATTTT. This codes for CASNRGTNSNQPQHF.

This chain links TRBV7-2 with TRBJ1-1, with 10 bases aligning to TRBD1. There are 16 residues in the CDR3. Germline assignment: CDR1 SGHTA and CDR2 FQGNSA. Trimming removed 0 bases from V and 5 bases from J; junction bases left unmatched: 6. In DNA form, the CDR3 reads TGTGCCAGCAGCTTAGCTACCGGGACAGGGGCGACTGAAGCTTTCTTT. Amino acid sequence: CASSLATGTGATEAFF. Together with reference TRBV7-2 and TRBJ1-1, the CDR3 gives the full variable domain: GAGVSQSPSNKVTEKGKDVELRCDPISGHTALYWYRQSLGQGLEFLIYFQGNSAPDKSGLPSDRFSAERTGGSVSTLTIQRTQQEDSAVYLCASSLATGTGATEAFFGQGTRLTVV.

This clone was observed once. The CDR3 sequence is CASSQVRETQYF. CDR3 DNA sequence: TGTGCCAGCAGCCAAGTGCGAGAGACCCAGTACTTC. V is TRBV14 and J is TRBJ2-5; no definite D call. V shed 1 base and J shed 4 bases, with 4 bases lying between them. The CDR3 has 12 residues. In germline, CDR1 is SGHDN, CDR2 FVKESK.

The genes are TRBV7-8 and TRBJ1-1, with 9 bases lining up with TRBD1. After removal of 5 bases from V and 1 base from J, the junction contained 5 bases not matched to a gene. The CDR3 is 15 amino acids. Germline V gene data show CDR1 as SGHVS and CDR2 as FQNEAQ. Here the CDR3 reads CASSATGGRNTEAFF. The CDR3 bases are TGTGCCAGCAGCGCAACAGGGGGCCGGAACACTGAAGCTTTCTTT.

The chain couples TRBV10-1 to TRBJ1-6; TRBD1 aligns across 12 bases. The CDR3 runs 19 residues. The germline gives CDR1 WNHNN, CDR2 SYGVQD (reference sequence). J was trimmed by 9 bases and V by 7 bases; bases with no gene match: 19. The CDR3 reads CASTSPRDRGLLLGSPLHF. CDR3 coding DNA: TGCGCCAGCACCAGCCCCCGGGACAGGGGGCTCCTTTTAGGTTCACCCCTCCACTTT.

Regarding this clone: In the same sample, other DNA sequences code for this CDR3. The chain joins TRBV5-1 to TRBJ1-2, with 7 bases that match TRBD1. The CDR3 runs to 13 residues. V lost 4 bases to trimming and J lost 3 bases; unmatched junction nucleotides: 3. Germline assignment: CDR1 SGHRS and CDR2 YFSETQ. The CDR3 DNA follows: TGCGCCAGCAGCCTCGGACAGGACTATGGCTACACCTTC. This translates into CASSLGQDYGYTF.

The gene calls are TRBV29-1 and TRBJ1-2; 7 bases line up with TRBD1. This CDR3 has 13 amino acids. V shed 2 bases, J shed 6 bases, and the junction held 6 bases outside the gene matches. The germline V gene encodes CDR1 SQVTM and CDR2 ANQGSEA. This CDR3 reads CSVESAGGDGYTF. In DNA form, the CDR3 reads TGCAGCGTTGAATCGGCAGGGGGAGATGGCTACACCTTC. The whole variable domain, remainder taken from reference TRBV29-1 and TRBJ1-2, is SAVISQKPSRDICQRGTSLTIQCQVDSQVTMMFWYRQQPGQSLTLIATANQGSEATYESGFVIDKFPISRPNLTFSTLTVSNMSPEDSSIYLCSVESAGGDGYTFGSGTRLTVV.

This chain joins TRBV29-1 and TRBJ2-7; maybe TRBD2 (6 bases). Germline-derived CDR1 and CDR2 are SQVTM and ANQGSEA. V was shortened by 4 bases and J by 7 bases, with 14 bases between the two germline ends. The CDR3 loop spans 12 amino acids. The CDR3 sequence: CSVVNRRGEQYF. CDR3 nucleotide sequence: TGCAGCGTTGTGAACAGGAGGGGAGAGCAGTACTTC.

V usage is TRBV4-2 and J usage is TRBJ2-1, with TRBD2 identical over 7 bases. The CDR3 contains 18 residues. The J segment lost 0 bases and the V segment lost 0 bases, leaving 8 bases of the junction unmatched. Germline V CDR1 and CDR2: LGHNA, YNFKEQ. The CDR3 DNA reads as TGTGCCAGCAGCCAAGATCCCCCACTAGCGCCCTCCTACAATGAGCAGTTCTTC. Amino acids: CASSQDPPLAPSYNEQFF.

V gene TRBV7-2 combines with J gene TRBJ2-3; 9 bases fit TRBD2. Germline CDR1 SGHTA, CDR2 FQGNSA. This CDR3 is 16 amino acids long. V lost 5 bases to trimming and J lost 5 bases; unmatched junction nucleotides: 11. The CDR3 protein is CASSTHAGGHGDTQYF. CDR3 in DNA: TGTGCCAGCAGCACCCATGCGGGGGGGCATGGAGATACGCAGTATTTT.